The 22 T cell receptor beta chains listed next were all sequenced from one sample in a study of CD8+ T cells in alopecia areata. After isolation, RNA underwent reverse transcription to generate cDNA as the sequencing template. Produced via immunoSEQ multiplex PCR; TCRdb's table is partial and in-frame only. The sample includes approximately 150,000 clones, around 54% of them seen just once. The sequenced sample was CD4+ T cells sorted from blood. These TCRs come from a human donor in good health.

The chain is built from TRBV25-1 and TRBJ2-1; a weak D match, TRBD1 (6 bases). Germline CDR1 reads MGHDK; CDR2 reads SYGVNS. V was shortened by 0 bases and J by 7 bases, with 16 bases between the two germline ends. This CDR3 contains 16 residues. The CDR3 reads CASSEYPGADKNEQFF. In DNA form, the CDR3 reads TGTGCCAGCAGTGAATATCCAGGGGCCGACAAGAATGAGCAGTTCTTC.

This clone has just a few counts. V is TRBV28 and J is TRBJ2-7; no definite D call. The germline V gene encodes CDR1 MDHEN and CDR2 SYDVKM. The germline V and J ends were trimmed by 1 base and 0 bases, with 7 bases remaining between them. CDR3 length: 14 residues. Written as DNA, the CDR3 is TGTGCCAGCAGTTTATTCCCTGGCTCCTACGAGCAGTACTTC. This sequence encodes CASSLFPGSYEQYF.

The chain uses TRBV27 and TRBJ2-7, with a possible D match to TRBD2 (5 bases). V dropped 8 bases and J dropped 0 bases, with 14 bases sitting between them. Germline lookup yields CDR1 MNHEY and CDR2 SMNVEV (reference sequence). CDR3 size: 14 residues. The CDR3 sequence: CASSNLDSSYEQYF. CDR3 nucleotides: TGTGCCAGCTCCAATCTGGACTCCTCCTACGAGCAGTACTTC.

The count of this clone is one. The rearrangement joins TRBV29-1 to TRBJ2-3, with a tentative D call TRBD1 (5 bases). V lost 4 bases and J 1 base, leaving 12 bases between the germline ends. CDR1 is SQVTM, CDR2 ANQGSEA, per germline. This CDR3 contains 14 residues. The CDR3 is CSVVAEGGTDTQYF. DNA of the CDR3: TGCAGCGTTGTAGCAGAAGGGGGCACAGATACGCAGTATTTT.

This clone was observed a few times. The chain links TRBV27 to TRBJ2-2; 7 bases are a match to TRBD2. Germline V gene data show CDR1 as MNHEY and CDR2 as SMNVEV (reference sequence). The CDR3 has 15 amino acids. Losses at the gene ends were 4 bases for V and 9 bases for J; bases not matched to a gene: 11. CDR3 amino acids: CASSSPGGRVRELFF. The CDR3 bases are TGTGCCAGCAGTTCGCCGGGGGGTAGAGTGCGGGAGCTGTTTTTT.

This sequence joins TRBV10-3 and TRBJ2-7; 12 bases line up with TRBD2. The germline V gene encodes CDR1 ENHRY and CDR2 SYGVKD. After removal of 6 bases from V and 4 bases from J, the junction contained 4 bases not matched to a gene. The CDR3 extends over 14 amino acids. This CDR3 reads CAIRASGRVYEQYF. The DNA for the CDR3 is TGTGCCATCAGGGCTAGCGGGAGGGTGTACGAGCAGTACTTC.

This chain uses TRBV29-1 with TRBJ2-1, with 7 bases lining up with TRBD2. The V gene end was trimmed by 0 bases and the J gene end by 7 bases; junction bases not matched to a gene: 6. The CDR3 loop spans 14 amino acids. Germline V gene data show CDR1 as SQVTM and CDR2 as ANQGSEA. CDR3 sequence (DNA): TGCAGCGTTGAAGATAGGTGGCGGGAGAATGAGCAGTTCTTC. Encoded protein: CSVEDRWRENEQFF.

A few counts support this clone. The rearrangement links TRBV5-4 to TRBJ2-7; 10 bases align to TRBD2. CDR3 length equals 15 residues. CDR1 is SGHNT, CDR2 YYREEE, per germline (reference sequence). With V trimmed by 4 bases and J by 3 bases, 7 bases remained unmatched. CDR3 DNA sequence: TGTGCCAGCAGCCTGGGGACTAGCGATCGCTACGAGCAGTACTTC. Translation gives CASSLGTSDRYEQYF.

This clone was found a few times. The chain has TRBV29-1 and TRBJ2-2, with a possible D match to TRBD1 (6 bases). The CDR3 totals 13 residues. Germline-derived CDR1 and CDR2 are SQVTM and ANQGSEA. Trimming removed 7 bases at V and 4 bases at J, with 13 bases between. CDR3 in amino acids: CSGGTGFTGELFF. CDR3 sequence (DNA): TGCAGCGGAGGCACAGGGTTCACCGGGGAGCTGTTTTTT.

V and J are TRBV29-1 and TRBJ2-3; D gene unclear. Germline CDR1 reads SQVTM; CDR2 reads ANQGSEA. The CDR3 runs 11 residues. V gave up 7 bases and J gave up 5 bases, with 10 bases separating them. The CDR3 nucleotides are TGCAGCGCAGACCCGCAAGATACGCAGTATTTT. Its protein is CSADPQDTQYF.

The gene calls are TRBV29-1 and TRBJ1-1; D gene uncertain. Between the trimmed V and J ends, which lost 7 bases and 0 bases, there was a span of 9 bases. The CDR3 extends over 12 amino acids. Germline-derived CDR1 and CDR2 are SQVTM and ANQGSEA. In DNA form, the CDR3 reads TGCAGCGGAGGGCCCATGAACACTGAAGCTTTCTTT. Its protein product is CSGGPMNTEAFF.

This clone turned up a few times. The chain carries TRBV2 and TRBJ2-5, with 8 positions matching TRBD2. The CDR3 spans 15 residues. Germline loops: CDR1 SNHLY, CDR2 FYNNEI. The V segment lost 3 bases and the J segment 2 bases; nucleotides outside the gene matches: 5. CDR3 loop: CASSDPGLEQETQYF. The CDR3 DNA reads as TGTGCCAGCAGTGACCCGGGACTAGAGCAAGAGACCCAGTACTTC.

A few counts support this clone. This chain joins TRBV29-1 and TRBJ2-3; TRBD2 matches 8 bases. Per germline, CDR1 SQVTM and CDR2 ANQGSEA. The CDR3 runs to 16 residues. The J segment lost 0 bases and the V segment lost 6 bases, leaving 11 bases of the junction unmatched. The CDR3 here is CSVATFRGRSTDTQYF. DNA of the CDR3: TGCAGCGTAGCCACCTTTCGCGGGAGGAGCACAGATACGCAGTATTTT.

The chain combines TRBV10-3 with TRBJ2-1; possible D gene TRBD2, 6 bases. This CDR3 contains 14 residues. Trimming stripped 4 bases from V and 9 bases from J, with 16 bases between. Germline values: CDR1 ENHRY, CDR2 SYGVKD. CDR3 amino acids: CAISGGLGLGEQFF. In DNA, the CDR3 is TGTGCCATCAGTGGGGGACTGGGCCTCGGTGAGCAGTTCTTC.

In its sample, this clone was seen a few times. This rearrangement joins TRBV29-1 to TRBJ2-1; 9 bases are a match to TRBD2. The germline V gene has CDR1 SQVTM and CDR2 ANQGSEA. This CDR3 region has 18 residues. V lost 0 bases to trimming and J lost 0 bases; unmatched junction nucleotides: 9. In DNA form, the CDR3 reads TGCAGCGTTGAAGATCCAGAGGTAGCGGGAGCCTCCTACAATGAGCAGTTCTTC. Translating gives CSVEDPEVAGASYNEQFF.

This clone was seen a few times. This chain links TRBV29-1 with TRBJ1-3; no definite D call. CDR1 and CDR2 from the germline V gene are SQVTM and ANQGSEA. Trimming took 6 bases from V and 0 from J, leaving 9 bases between them. CDR3 length: 13 amino acids. The DNA for the CDR3 is TGCAGCGTCTACATAAGCTCTGGAAACACCATATATTTT. Translating it yields CSVYISSGNTIYF.

V gene TRBV29-1 combines with J gene TRBJ2-7; 8 bases are shared with TRBD1. Germline values: CDR1 SQVTM, CDR2 ANQGSEA. V lost 7 bases to trimming and J lost 1 base; unmatched junction nucleotides: 12. The CDR3 spans 15 residues. CDR3 nucleotides: TGCAGCGCTGGGGTCCTGGGACAGGAATCCTACGAGCAGTACTTC. Amino acids: CSAGVLGQESYEQYF.

The CDR3 region is CASSLGSYNEQFF. CDR3 DNA: TGCGCCAGCAGCTTGGGGTCGTACAATGAGCAGTTCTTC. This chain links TRBV5-1 with TRBJ2-1; D is unclear. The CDR3 length is 13 residues. V was trimmed by 0 bases and J by 4 bases, leaving 5 bases between them. Germline loops: CDR1 SGHRS, CDR2 YFSETQ.

This chain uses TRBV28 with TRBJ2-7; D may be TRBD1 (6 bases). Germline V gives CDR1 MDHEN, CDR2 SYDVKM. The CDR3 runs to 16 residues. Trimming took off 2 bases at V and 3 bases at J, with 17 bases between the two ends. The CDR3 region has the DNA TGTGCCAGCAGTTTAGGATACCGGGACAACTACTACGAGCAGTACTTC. This gives the protein CASSLGYRDNYYEQYF.

This clone has just a few counts. The rearrangement joins TRBV7-9 to TRBJ2-7, with D possibly being TRBD1 (7 bases). Germline values: CDR1 SEHNR, CDR2 FQNEAQ (reference sequence). The ends were cut back, 5 bases at V and 6 bases at J, with 29 bases in the middle. This CDR3 region has 18 residues. DNA for the CDR3: TGTGCCAGCAGCCCGCCAGGGGGTGGGACGGGAGTCCTGTCCGAGCAGTACTTC. This sequence encodes CASSPPGGGTGVLSEQYF.

This rearrangement joins TRBV9 to TRBJ2-1; D remains unclear. CDR3 length equals 12 residues. Germline V lookup: CDR1 SGDLS, CDR2 YYNGEE. V shed 4 bases and J shed 5 bases, with 7 bases lying between them. CDR3 region: CASSPRDNEQFF. In DNA, the CDR3 is TGTGCCAGCAGCCCAAGAGACAATGAGCAGTTCTTC.

The gene calls are TRBV28 and TRBJ2-4; TRBD2 might be the D (6 bases). Germline values: CDR1 MDHEN, CDR2 SYDVKM. The CDR3 is 16 amino acids. V was clipped by 6 bases and J by 0 bases, with 15 bases between them. In DNA, the CDR3 is TGTGCCAGCAGCTGGGACTGGAGAGCAGCCAAAAACATTCAGTACTTC. Its translation: CASSWDWRAAKNIQYF.